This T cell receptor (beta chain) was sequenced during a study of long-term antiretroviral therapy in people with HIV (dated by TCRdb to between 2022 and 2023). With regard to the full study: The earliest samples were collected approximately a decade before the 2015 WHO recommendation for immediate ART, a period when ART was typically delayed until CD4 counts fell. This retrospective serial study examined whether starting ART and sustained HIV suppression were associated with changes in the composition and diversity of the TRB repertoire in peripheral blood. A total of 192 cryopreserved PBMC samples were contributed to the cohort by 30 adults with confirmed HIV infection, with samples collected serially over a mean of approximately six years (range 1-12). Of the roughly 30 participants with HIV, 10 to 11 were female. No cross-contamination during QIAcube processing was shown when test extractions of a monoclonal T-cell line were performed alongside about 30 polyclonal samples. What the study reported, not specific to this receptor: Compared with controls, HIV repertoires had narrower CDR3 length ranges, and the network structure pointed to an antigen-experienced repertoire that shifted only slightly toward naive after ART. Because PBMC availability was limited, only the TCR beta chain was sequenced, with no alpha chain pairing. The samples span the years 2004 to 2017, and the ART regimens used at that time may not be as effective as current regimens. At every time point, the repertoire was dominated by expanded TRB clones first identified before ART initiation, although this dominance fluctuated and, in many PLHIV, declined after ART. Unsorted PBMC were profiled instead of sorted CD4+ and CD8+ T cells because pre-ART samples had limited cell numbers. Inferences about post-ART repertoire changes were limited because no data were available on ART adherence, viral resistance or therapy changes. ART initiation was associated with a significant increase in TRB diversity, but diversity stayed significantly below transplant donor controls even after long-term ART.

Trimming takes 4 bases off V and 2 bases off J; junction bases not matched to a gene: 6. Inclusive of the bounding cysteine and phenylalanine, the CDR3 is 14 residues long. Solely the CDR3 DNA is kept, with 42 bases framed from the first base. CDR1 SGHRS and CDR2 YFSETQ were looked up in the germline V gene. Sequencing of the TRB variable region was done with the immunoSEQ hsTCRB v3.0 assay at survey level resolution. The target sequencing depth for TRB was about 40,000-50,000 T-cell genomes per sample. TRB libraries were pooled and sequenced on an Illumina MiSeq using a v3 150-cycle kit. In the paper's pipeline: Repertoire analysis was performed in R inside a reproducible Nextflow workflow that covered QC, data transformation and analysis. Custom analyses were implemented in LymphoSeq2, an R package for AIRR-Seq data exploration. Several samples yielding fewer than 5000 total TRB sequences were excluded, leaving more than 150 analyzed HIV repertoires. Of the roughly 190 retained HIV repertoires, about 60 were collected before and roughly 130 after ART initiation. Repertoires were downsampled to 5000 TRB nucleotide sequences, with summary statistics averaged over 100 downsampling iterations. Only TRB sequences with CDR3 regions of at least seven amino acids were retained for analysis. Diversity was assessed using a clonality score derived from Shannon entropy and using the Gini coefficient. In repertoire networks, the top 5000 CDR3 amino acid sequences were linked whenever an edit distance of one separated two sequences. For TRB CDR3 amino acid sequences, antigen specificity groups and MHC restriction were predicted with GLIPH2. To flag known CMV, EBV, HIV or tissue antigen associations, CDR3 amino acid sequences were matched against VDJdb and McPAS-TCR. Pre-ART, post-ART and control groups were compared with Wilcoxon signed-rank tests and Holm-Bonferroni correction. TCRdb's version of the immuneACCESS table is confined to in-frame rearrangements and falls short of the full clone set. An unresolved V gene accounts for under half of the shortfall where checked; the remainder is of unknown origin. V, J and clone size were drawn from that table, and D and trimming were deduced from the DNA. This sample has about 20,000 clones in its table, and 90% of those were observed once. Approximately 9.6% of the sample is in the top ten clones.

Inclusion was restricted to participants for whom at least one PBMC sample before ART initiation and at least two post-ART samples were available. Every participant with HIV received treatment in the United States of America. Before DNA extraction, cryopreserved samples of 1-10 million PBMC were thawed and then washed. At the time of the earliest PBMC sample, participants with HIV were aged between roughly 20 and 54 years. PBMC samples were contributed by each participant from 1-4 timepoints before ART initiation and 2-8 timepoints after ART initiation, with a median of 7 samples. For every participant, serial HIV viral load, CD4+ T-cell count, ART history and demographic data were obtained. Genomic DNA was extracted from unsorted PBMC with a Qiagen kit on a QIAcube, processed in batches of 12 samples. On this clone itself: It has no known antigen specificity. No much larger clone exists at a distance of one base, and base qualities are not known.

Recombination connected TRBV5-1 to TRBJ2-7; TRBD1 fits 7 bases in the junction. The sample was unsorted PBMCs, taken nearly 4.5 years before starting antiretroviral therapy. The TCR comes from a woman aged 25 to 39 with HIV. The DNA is TGCGCCAGCAGCCGGACAGGCGAACCCTACGAGCAGTACTTC. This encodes CASSRTGEPYEQYF.